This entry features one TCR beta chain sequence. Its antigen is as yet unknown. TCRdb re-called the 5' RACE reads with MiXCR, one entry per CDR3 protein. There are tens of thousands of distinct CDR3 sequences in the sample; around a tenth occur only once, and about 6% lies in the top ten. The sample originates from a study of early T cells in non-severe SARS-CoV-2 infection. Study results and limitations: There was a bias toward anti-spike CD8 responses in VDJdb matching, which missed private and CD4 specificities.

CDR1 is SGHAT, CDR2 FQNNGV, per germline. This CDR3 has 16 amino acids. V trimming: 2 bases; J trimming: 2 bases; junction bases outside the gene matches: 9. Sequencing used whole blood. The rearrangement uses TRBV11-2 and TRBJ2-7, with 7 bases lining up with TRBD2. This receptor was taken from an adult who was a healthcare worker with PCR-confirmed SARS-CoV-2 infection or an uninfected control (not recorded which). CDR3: CASSLTSEFGAYEQYF. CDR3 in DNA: TGTGCCAGCAGCTTAACTAGCGAATTCGGGGCCTACGAGCAGTACTTC. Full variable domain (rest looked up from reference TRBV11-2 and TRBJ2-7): EAGVAQSPRYKIIEKRQSVAFWCNPISGHATLYWYQQILGQGPKLLIQFQNNGVVDDSQLPKDRFSAERLKGVDSTLKIQPAKLEDSAVYLCASSLTSEFGAYEQYFGPGTRLTVT.